The 22 T cell receptor beta chains below come from one sample, sequenced in a study of T-cell reconstitution after alpha-beta-depleted transplantation in children. Preparation of the TCRbeta library used unique molecular identifiers. A single record per CDR3 protein comes from TCRdb applying MiXCR to the PCR reads. The data show about 370,000 distinct CDR3 sequences, roughly 20% seen once. The sequencing used PBMCs from the stem cell graft donor, collected from the stem cell graft. The receptors originated from a human donor who donated a stem cell graft to a child with acute myeloid leukemia.

In its sample, this clonotype was seen a few times. The rearrangement links TRBV28 to TRBJ2-1, with D perhaps assigned TRBD1 or TRBD2 (6 bases each). From germline, CDR1 is MDHEN and CDR2 SYDVKM. There are 13 residues in the CDR3. Trimming removed 5 bases from V and 8 bases from J, with 13 bases in between. The CDR3 DNA reads as TGTGCCAGCAGTCGCCACAGGGACTATGAGCAGTTCTTC. Amino acids: CASSRHRDYEQFF.

This clonotype was found a few times. The rearrangement links TRBV6-4 to TRBJ2-1; TRBD1 or TRBD2 may be the D gene (5 bases each). V lost 3 bases, J lost 1 base, and 10 bases lay in between. CDR3 length equals 15 residues. Germline V gives CDR1 MRHNA, CDR2 SNTAGT. The chain's CDR3 is CASSEGEGSYNEQFF. CDR3 DNA: TGTGCCAGCAGTGAGGGCGAGGGGTCCTACAATGAGCAGTTCTTC.

The rearrangement links TRBV5-1 to TRBJ2-2; D not resolved. The V and J ends lost 3 bases and 3 bases respectively, with 9 bases between them. Germline V lookup: CDR1 SGHRS, CDR2 YFSETQ. This CDR3 comprises 14 residues. This chain's CDR3 is CASSSGLYTGELFF. DNA for the CDR3: TGCGCCAGCAGCTCCGGGCTATACACCGGGGAGCTGTTTTTT.

There are a few counts of this clonotype. V gene TRBV4-1 combines with J gene TRBJ2-7; D is uncertain. Trimming shortened V by 1 base and J by 4 bases, and 14 bases separated the two germline ends. The germline V gene encodes CDR1 MGHRA and CDR2 YSYEKL. There are 15 residues in the CDR3. This CDR3 is CASSQAFLGSYEQYF. The CDR3 DNA sequence: TGCGCCAGCAGCCAAGCCTTCCTAGGTAGTTACGAGCAGTACTTC.

This clonotype was found a few times. The V and J genes are TRBV3-1 and TRBJ2-3, with D possibly being TRBD2 (6 bases). The V end was cut by 1 base, the J end by 0 bases, with 14 bases between. Germline CDR1 reads LGHDT; CDR2 reads YNNKEL (reference sequence). This CDR3 spans 17 amino acids. In DNA form, the CDR3 reads TGTGCCAGCAGCCAAGGCAATCGCGGGATTAGCACAGATACGCAGTATTTT. It encodes CASSQGNRGISTDTQYF.

In its sample, this clonotype was seen a few times. J is TRBJ2-2 and V is TRBV5-1; 10 bases are a match to TRBD2. V lost 5 bases to trimming and J lost 3 bases; unmatched junction nucleotides: 10. The CDR3 totals 17 residues. CDR1 SGHRS and CDR2 YFSETQ come from the germline V gene. CDR3 in amino acids: CASRTLLAGADTGELFF. The CDR3 coding sequence is TGCGCCAGCAGGACCCTTCTAGCGGGAGCCGACACCGGGGAGCTGTTTTTT. Filled out from reference TRBV5-1 and TRBJ2-2, the complete variable domain reads KAGVTQTPRYLIKTRGQQVTLSCSPISGHRSVSWYQQTPGQGLQFLFEYFSETQRNKGNFPGRFSGRQFSNSRSEMNVSTLELGDSALYLCASRTLLAGADTGELFFGEGSRLTVL.

This clonotype has a count of ten or more. The rearrangement joins TRBV4-2 to TRBJ2-7, with a weak D call TRBD1 (6 bases). Germline-derived CDR1 and CDR2 are LGHNA and YNFKEQ. CDR3 size: 15 residues. The V gene lost 1 base and the J gene lost 1 base, with 11 bases spanning the gap. The CDR3: CASSQVQDSSYEQYF. The DNA for the CDR3 is TGTGCCAGCAGCCAAGTGCAGGACAGTTCCTACGAGCAGTACTTC.

The rearrangement joins TRBV10-3 to TRBJ2-3; D perhaps matches TRBD2 (5 bases). The germline V gene encodes CDR1 ENHRY and CDR2 SYGVKD. The CDR3 is made up of 13 amino acids. Deletions cut 0 bases from V and 6 bases from J, with 7 bases between. CDR3 in amino acids: CAISESREDTQYF. DNA of the CDR3: TGTGCCATCAGTGAGTCGAGGGAGGATACGCAGTATTTT.

This clonotype showed up just a few times. V usage is TRBV20-1 and J usage is TRBJ2-7; tentatively, D is TRBD2 (6 bases). The germline V gene encodes CDR1 DFQATT and CDR2 SNEGSKA (reference sequence). CDR3 size: 15 residues. Trimming took 5 bases from V and 0 from J, leaving 17 bases between them. The CDR3 DNA sequence: TGCAGTGCTGGGGAGTCGGGGCGGGACTCCTACGAGCAGTACTTC. Translating gives CSAGESGRDSYEQYF.

A few counts support this clonotype. The V call is TRBV28, the J call TRBJ2-1; 8 bases line up with TRBD1. The V and J ends lost 5 bases and 5 bases, in that order; junction bases with no gene match: 5. The CDR3 has 14 amino acids. The germline gives CDR1 MDHEN, CDR2 SYDVKM. The CDR3 protein is CASSPGTGNNEQFF. The CDR3 bases are TGTGCCAGCAGTCCCGGGACAGGAAACAATGAGCAGTTCTTC.

The chain uses TRBV12-3 or TRBV12-4 and TRBJ2-2; D ambiguous. The ends were cut back, 3 bases at V and 0 bases at J, with 5 bases in the middle. The CDR3 extends over 14 amino acids. The CDR3 region has the DNA TGTGCCAGCAGTTTCGGCGCGAACACCGGGGAGCTGTTTTTT. This translates into CASSFGANTGELFF.

This clonotype was seen repeatedly, ten times or more. The gene calls are TRBV29-1 and TRBJ1-4; D is perhaps TRBD1 (5 bases). V dropped 1 base and J dropped 8 bases, with 11 bases sitting between them. The CDR3 spans 13 residues. The germline V gene encodes CDR1 SQVTM and CDR2 ANQGSEA. The CDR3 DNA reads as TGCAGCGTTGAAGGGGACGTCGGCGAAAAACTGTTTTTT. It encodes CSVEGDVGEKLFF.

Note on this clonotype: The CDR3 does not close with the conserved phenylalanine or tryptophan, likely indicating a read error. J is TRBJ1-4 and V is TRBV4-2; D is undetermined. The CDR3 totals 19 residues. Trimming shortened V by 0 bases and J by 8 bases, and 25 bases separated the two germline ends. Looked up from germline, CDR1 is LGHNA and CDR2 is YNFKEQ. The CDR3 region is CASSQDPAAGGMDEEKLFC. The CDR3 DNA follows: TGTGCCAGCAGCCAAGACCCAGCCGCCGGAGGGATGGATGAGGAAAAACTGTTTTGT.

The chain links TRBV28 to TRBJ2-5, with 8 bases lining up with TRBD2. Germline CDR1 reads MDHEN; CDR2 reads SYDVKM. This CDR3 has 17 residues. V gave up 4 bases and J gave up 5 bases; unmatched junction bases: 15. The CDR3 nucleotides are TGTGCCAGCAGTTCTCCCCCGCGGAGCGGGAGTGTCGAGACCCAGTACTTC. Protein sequence: CASSSPPRSGSVETQYF.

The chain has TRBV10-3 and TRBJ2-5; 11 bases fit TRBD2. Trimming took 0 bases from V and 2 from J; bases not matched to a gene: 5. Per the germline V gene, CDR1 is ENHRY and CDR2 is SYGVKD. The length of the CDR3 is 17 residues. The CDR3: CAISESLGLAVQETQYF. The CDR3, as DNA: TGTGCCATCAGTGAGTCGCTGGGACTAGCGGTTCAAGAGACCCAGTACTTC.

The sample holds a few counts of this clonotype. One end of the junction does not line up with germline, which may come from a read error. In DNA, the CDR3 is TGTGCTAGCAGCTTGTCGGGGGGGGCCTGGGAGACCCAGTACTTC. Its protein product is CASSLSGGAWETQYF. The chain recombines TRBV7-7 with TRBJ2-5; TRBD2 agrees at 8 bases. Germline CDR1 reads SSHAT; CDR2 reads FNYEAQ (reference sequence). This CDR3 contains 15 residues.

This CDR3 reads CASYSTSGRGQTQYF. The CDR3, as DNA: TGTGCCAGTTACTCAACTAGCGGGAGAGGGCAGACCCAGTACTTC. The V and J genes are TRBV12-3 or TRBV12-4 and TRBJ2-5, with 11 bases aligning to TRBD2. CDR3 length: 15 residues. After removal of 9 bases from V and 6 bases from J, the junction contained 12 bases not matched to a gene.

This chain joins TRBV20-1 and TRBJ2-7, with no clear D. Trimming removed 6 bases from V and 1 base from J, with 16 bases in between. Looked up from germline, CDR1 is DFQATT and CDR2 is SNEGSKA (reference sequence). The CDR3 sequence is 14 residues long. The CDR3: CSANNRLDSYEQYF. In DNA form, the CDR3 reads TGCAGTGCCAACAACAGACTGGATTCCTACGAGCAGTACTTC.

This chain connects TRBV7-9 to TRBJ2-3; 9 bases fit TRBD2. CDR1 is SEHNR and CDR2 is FQNEAQ in the germline V gene (reference sequence). The CDR3 has 14 residues. The J segment lost 4 bases and the V segment lost 6 bases, leaving 5 bases of the junction unmatched. In nucleotides, the CDR3 is TGTGCCAGCAGTGCTAGCGGGATTTCAGATACGCAGTATTTT. Translation gives CASSASGISDTQYF.

In this sample, this clonotype turned up a few times. V usage is TRBV4-1 and J usage is TRBJ1-1, with 7 bases that match TRBD1. With V trimmed by 1 base and J by 5 bases, 4 bases remained unmatched. CDR1 MGHRA and CDR2 YSYEKL come from the germline V gene. This CDR3 is 14 amino acids long. CDR3 in DNA: TGCGCCAGCAGCCAAGGGACAGGTAGGACTGAAGCTTTCTTT. It encodes CASSQGTGRTEAFF.

This clonotype was found a few times. The chain carries TRBV12-3 or TRBV12-4 and TRBJ2-7; TRBD2 aligns across 7 bases. The J segment lost 2 bases and the V segment lost 6 bases, leaving 7 bases of the junction unmatched. The CDR3 is 14 residues long. The CDR3 DNA reads TGTGCCAGCAGGCGGGAGCGGGGAACCTACGAGCAGTACTTC. This gives the protein CASRRERGTYEQYF.

This clonotype was counted a few times. The CDR3: CSAPSRGDEAFF. CDR3 DNA: TGCAGTGCTCCCTCCAGAGGGGATGAAGCTTTCTTT. The gene calls are TRBV20-1 and TRBJ1-1, with D perhaps TRBD1 (5 bases). This CDR3 contains 12 residues. Trimming took off 5 bases at V and 7 bases at J, with 14 bases between the two ends. Germline lookup yields CDR1 DFQATT and CDR2 SNEGSKA (reference sequence).